The present T cell receptor beta chain was sequenced within a study of technical replicates of blood from a handful of donors. The assay was immunoSEQ multiplex PCR, and TCRdb's table has in-frame clones only and misses some. The sample has tens of thousands of clones; 95% are singletons. This CDR3 is built from 15 residues. Germline V gives CDR1 MGHRA, CDR2 YSYEKL. V shed 0 bases, J shed 15 bases, and the junction held 7 bases outside the gene matches. This TCR was recovered from a human donor in good health. The specimen was T cells isolated from PBMCs. The chain couples TRBV4-1 to TRBJ2-1; 14 bases match TRBD2. In DNA form, the CDR3 reads TGCGCCAGCAGCCAAGAACCCCAGGGACTAGCGGGAGTGTTCTTC. Protein: CASSQEPQGLAGVFF.